A single sample is the source of the 4 T cell receptor beta chains below, sequenced in a study of immune characterization of retroperitoneal liposarcoma. TCRdb reanalysed the PCR reads using MiXCR and keeps one entry per CDR3 protein. The table shows 9,500 to 12,000 distinct CDR3 sequences, with roughly a quarter occurring only once. What was sequenced was tumor tissue. The source is a female donor with retroperitoneal liposarcoma.

Judged by abundance, this clonotype is medium-sized. The chain joins TRBV7-2 to TRBJ2-1, with 9 bases lining up with TRBD2. The V gene end was trimmed by 1 base and the J gene end by 4 bases; junction bases not matched to a gene: 2. The V gene's germline CDR1 is SGHTA and CDR2 FQGNSA. This CDR3 has 15 residues. DNA for the CDR3: TGTGCCAGCAGCTTAGACAGCGGGGGGTACAATGAGCAGTTCTTC. Translation: CASSLDSGGYNEQFF.

This clonotype was picked up a small number of times. The chain recombines TRBV6-1 with TRBJ2-1; TRBD2 matches at 8 bases. Germline CDR1 MNHNS, CDR2 SASEGT. V shed 7 bases, J shed 10 bases, and the junction held 6 bases outside the gene matches. This CDR3 has 12 residues. The CDR3 DNA reads TGTGCCAGCATGAGCGGGAGCTACGAGCAGTTCTTC. This codes for CASMSGSYEQFF.

The gene calls are TRBV28 and TRBJ2-1; tentatively, D is TRBD1 (6 bases). The DNA end is a closer match to TRBJ2-7, so the J assignment may be wrong. This CDR3 has 14 amino acids. CDR1 and CDR2 from the germline V gene are MDHEN and SYDVKM. The CDR3 loop is CASQPAGASYEQYF. DNA for the CDR3: TGTGCCAGCCAGCCGGCAGGGGCCTCCTACGAGCAGTACTTC.

This chain links TRBV11-2 with TRBJ2-7; maybe TRBD1 (5 bases). V lost 1 base, J lost 7 bases, and 17 bases lay in between. CDR3 length: 15 residues. Germline V gene sequence: CDR1 SGHAT, CDR2 FQNNGV. The CDR3 DNA sequence: TGTGCCAGCAGCTTAGCCGGCCAAAGGGGTCGGGAGCAGTACTTC. This translates into CASSLAGQRGREQYF. The full variable domain, in which reference TRBV11-2 and TRBJ2-7 provide the parts outside the CDR3, is EAGVAQSPRYKIIEKRQSVAFWCNPISGHATLYWYQQILGQGPKLLIQFQNNGVVDDSQLPKDRFSAERLKGVDSTLKIQPAKLEDSAVYLCASSLAGQRGREQYFGPGTRLTVT.